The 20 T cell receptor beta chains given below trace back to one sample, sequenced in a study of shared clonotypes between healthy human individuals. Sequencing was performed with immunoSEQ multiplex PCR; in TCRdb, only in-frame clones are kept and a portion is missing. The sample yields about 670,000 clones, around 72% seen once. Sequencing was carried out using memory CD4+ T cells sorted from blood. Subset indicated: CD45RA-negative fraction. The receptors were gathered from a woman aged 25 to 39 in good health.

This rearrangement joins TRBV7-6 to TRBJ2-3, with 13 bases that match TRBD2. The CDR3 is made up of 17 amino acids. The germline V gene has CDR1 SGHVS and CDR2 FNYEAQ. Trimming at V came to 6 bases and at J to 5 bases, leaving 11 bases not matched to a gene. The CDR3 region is CASSSGPGTSGIDTQYF. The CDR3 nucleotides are TGTGCCAGCAGTTCAGGACCCGGGACTAGCGGGATAGATACGCAGTATTTT.

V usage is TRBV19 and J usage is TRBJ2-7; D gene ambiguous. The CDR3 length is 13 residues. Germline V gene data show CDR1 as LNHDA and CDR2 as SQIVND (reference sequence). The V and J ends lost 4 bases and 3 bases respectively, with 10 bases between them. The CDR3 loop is CASSKDTDYEQYF. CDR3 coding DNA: TGTGCCAGTAGTAAAGACACGGACTACGAGCAGTACTTC. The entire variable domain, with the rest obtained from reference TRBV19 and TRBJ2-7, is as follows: DGGITQSPKYLFRKEGQNVTLSCEQNLNHDAMYWYRQDPGQGLRLIYYSQIVNDFQKGDIAEGYSVSREKKESFPLTVTSAQKNPTAFYLCASSKDTDYEQYFGPGTRLTVT.

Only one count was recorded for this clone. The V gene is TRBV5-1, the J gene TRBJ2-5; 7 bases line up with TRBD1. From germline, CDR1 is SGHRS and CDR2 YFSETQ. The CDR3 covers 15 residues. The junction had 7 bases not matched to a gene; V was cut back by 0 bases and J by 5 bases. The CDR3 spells CASSLVPTGSETQYF. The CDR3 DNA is TGCGCCAGCAGCTTGGTTCCGACAGGGTCCGAGACCCAGTACTTC.

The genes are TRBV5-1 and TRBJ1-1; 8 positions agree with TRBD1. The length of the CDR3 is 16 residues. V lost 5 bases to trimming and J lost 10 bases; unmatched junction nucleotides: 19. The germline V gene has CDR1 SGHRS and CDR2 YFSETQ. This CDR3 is CASRPETGTGSFRAFF. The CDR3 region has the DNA TGCGCCAGCAGGCCGGAAACCGGGACAGGTAGTTTTCGAGCTTTCTTT. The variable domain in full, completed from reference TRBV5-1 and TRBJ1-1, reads KAGVTQTPRYLIKTRGQQVTLSCSPISGHRSVSWYQQTPGQGLQFLFEYFSETQRNKGNFPGRFSGRQFSNSRSEMNVSTLELGDSALYLCASRPETGTGSFRAFFGQGTRLTVV.

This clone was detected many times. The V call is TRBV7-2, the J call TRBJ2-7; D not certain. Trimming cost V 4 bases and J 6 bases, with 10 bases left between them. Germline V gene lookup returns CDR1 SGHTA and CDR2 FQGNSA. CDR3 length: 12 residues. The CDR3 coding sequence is TGTGCCAGCAGCTCCTACCAAGGCGAGCAGTACTTC. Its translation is CASSSYQGEQYF.

CDR3 sequence reads: CASSPSPGQGAFF. CDR3 bases: TGTGCCAGCAGCCCTTCCCCGGGCCAAGGGGCTTTCTTT. This rearrangement joins TRBV7-2 to TRBJ1-1; D call uncertain. The CDR3 has 13 amino acids. The germline V and J ends were trimmed by 5 bases and 11 bases, with 18 bases remaining between them. Germline CDR1 SGHTA, CDR2 FQGNSA.

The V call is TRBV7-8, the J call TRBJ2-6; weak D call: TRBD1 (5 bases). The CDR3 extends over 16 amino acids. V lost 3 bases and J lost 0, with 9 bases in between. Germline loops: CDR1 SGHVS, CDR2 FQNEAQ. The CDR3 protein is CASSLFQGSGANVLTF. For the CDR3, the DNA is TGTGCCAGCAGCTTGTTCCAGGGCTCTGGGGCCAACGTCCTGACTTTC.

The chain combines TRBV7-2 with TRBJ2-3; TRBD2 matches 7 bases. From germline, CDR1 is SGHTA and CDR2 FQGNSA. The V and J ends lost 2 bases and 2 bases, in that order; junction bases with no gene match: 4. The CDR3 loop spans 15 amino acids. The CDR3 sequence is CASSLKAGITDTQYF. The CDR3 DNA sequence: TGTGCCAGCAGCTTAAAAGCGGGGATCACAGATACGCAGTATTTT.

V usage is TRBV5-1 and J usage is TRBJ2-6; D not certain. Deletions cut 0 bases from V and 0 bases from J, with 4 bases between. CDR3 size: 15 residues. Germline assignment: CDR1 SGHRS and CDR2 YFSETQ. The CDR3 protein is CASSLVFSGANVLTF. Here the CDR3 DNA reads TGCGCCAGCAGCTTGGTTTTCTCTGGGGCCAACGTCCTGACTTTC.

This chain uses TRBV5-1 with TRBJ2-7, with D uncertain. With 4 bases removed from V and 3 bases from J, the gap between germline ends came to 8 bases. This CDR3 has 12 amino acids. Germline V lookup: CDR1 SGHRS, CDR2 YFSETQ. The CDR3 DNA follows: TGCGCCAGCAGCCTGACAAGCTACGAGCAGTACTTC. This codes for CASSLTSYEQYF. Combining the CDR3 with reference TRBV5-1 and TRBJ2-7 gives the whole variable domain KAGVTQTPRYLIKTRGQQVTLSCSPISGHRSVSWYQQTPGQGLQFLFEYFSETQRNKGNFPGRFSGRQFSNSRSEMNVSTLELGDSALYLCASSLTSYEQYFGPGTRLTVT.

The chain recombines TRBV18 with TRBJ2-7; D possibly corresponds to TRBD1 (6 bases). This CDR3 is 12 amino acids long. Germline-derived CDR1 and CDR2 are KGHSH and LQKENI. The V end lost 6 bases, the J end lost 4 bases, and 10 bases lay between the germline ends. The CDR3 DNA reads TGTGCCAGCTCGGACGACAGGTACGAGCAGTACTTC. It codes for CASSDDRYEQYF.

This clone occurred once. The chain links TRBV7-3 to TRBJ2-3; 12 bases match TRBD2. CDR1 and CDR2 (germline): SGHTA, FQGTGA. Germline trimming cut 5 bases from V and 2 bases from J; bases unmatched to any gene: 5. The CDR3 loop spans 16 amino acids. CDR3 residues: CASSPGTSGYTDTQYF. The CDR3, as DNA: TGTGCCAGCAGCCCTGGGACTAGCGGGTACACAGATACGCAGTATTTT.

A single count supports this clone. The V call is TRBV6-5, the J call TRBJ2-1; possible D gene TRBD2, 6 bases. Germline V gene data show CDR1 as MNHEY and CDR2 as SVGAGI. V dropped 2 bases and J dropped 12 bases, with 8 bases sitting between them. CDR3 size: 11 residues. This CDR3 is CASSYETRQFF. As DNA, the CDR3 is TGTGCCAGCAGTTACGAGACTAGGCAGTTCTTC.

The CDR3 nucleotides are TGTGCCAGTAAGAGCCTGGCCGGGGAGCTGTTTTTT. Encoded protein: CASKSLAGELFF. The rearrangement links TRBV19 to TRBJ2-2; D remains unclear. This CDR3 spans 12 amino acids. V dropped 7 bases and J dropped 6 bases, with 9 bases sitting between them. Germline CDR1 reads LNHDA; CDR2 reads SQIVND (reference sequence).

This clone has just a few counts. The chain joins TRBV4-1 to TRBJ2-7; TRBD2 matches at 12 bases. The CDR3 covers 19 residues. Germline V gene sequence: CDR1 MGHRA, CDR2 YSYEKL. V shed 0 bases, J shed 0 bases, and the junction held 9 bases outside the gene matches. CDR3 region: CASSQDGLAGLGGSYEQYF. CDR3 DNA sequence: TGCGCCAGCAGCCAAGATGGACTAGCGGGATTAGGTGGCTCCTACGAGCAGTACTTC.

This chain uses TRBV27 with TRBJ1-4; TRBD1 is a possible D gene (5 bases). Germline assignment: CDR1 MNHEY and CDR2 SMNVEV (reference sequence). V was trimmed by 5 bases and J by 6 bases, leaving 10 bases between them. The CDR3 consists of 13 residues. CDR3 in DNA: TGTGCCAGCAGTAGAGGGGAACATGAAAAACTGTTTTTT. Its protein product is CASSRGEHEKLFF.

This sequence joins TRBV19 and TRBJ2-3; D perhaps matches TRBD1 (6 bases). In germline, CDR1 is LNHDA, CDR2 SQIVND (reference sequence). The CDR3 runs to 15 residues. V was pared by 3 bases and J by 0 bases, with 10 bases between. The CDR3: CASSMTGMSTDTQYF. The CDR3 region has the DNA TGTGCCAGTAGTATGACAGGAATGAGCACAGATACGCAGTATTTT.

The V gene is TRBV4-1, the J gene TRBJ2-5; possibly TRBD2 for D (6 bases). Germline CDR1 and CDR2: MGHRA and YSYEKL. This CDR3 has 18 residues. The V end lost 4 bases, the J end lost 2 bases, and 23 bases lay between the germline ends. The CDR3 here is CASSPLHPLSGNQETQYF. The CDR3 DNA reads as TGCGCCAGCAGCCCACTCCACCCACTTAGCGGAAATCAAGAGACCCAGTACTTC.

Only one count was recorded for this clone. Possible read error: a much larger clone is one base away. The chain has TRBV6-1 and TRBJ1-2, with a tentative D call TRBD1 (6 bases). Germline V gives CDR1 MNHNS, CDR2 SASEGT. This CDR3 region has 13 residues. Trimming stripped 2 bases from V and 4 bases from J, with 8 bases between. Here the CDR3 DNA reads TGTGCCAGCAGTGAACGGGACACCTATGGCTACACCTTC. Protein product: CASSERDTYGYTF.

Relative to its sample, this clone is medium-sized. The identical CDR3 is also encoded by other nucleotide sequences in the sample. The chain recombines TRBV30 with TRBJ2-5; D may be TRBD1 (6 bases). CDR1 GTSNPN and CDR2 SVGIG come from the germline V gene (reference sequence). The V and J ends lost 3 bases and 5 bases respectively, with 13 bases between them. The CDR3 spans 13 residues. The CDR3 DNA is TGTGCCTGGAGCGCAGGGGAAAGGGAGACCCAGTACTTC. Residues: CAWSAGERETQYF. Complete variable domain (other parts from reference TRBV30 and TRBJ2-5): SQTIHQWPATLVQPVGSPLSLECTVEGTSNPNLYWYRQAAGRGLQLLFYSVGIGQISSEVPQNLSASRPQDRQFILSSKKLLLSDSGFYLCAWSAGERETQYFGPGTRLLVL.